This TCR beta chain was sequenced in a study of CD8 T cells in Susac syndrome. Turning to the study itself: Eight or nine of the sequenced Susac syndrome patients were in remission, and roughly 6 had active disease. Points from the study as a whole: In Susac syndrome, the CD4+ T cell repertoires did not show clonal expansion.

Regarding this clonotype: The antigen is not known.

V gave up 2 bases and J gave up 3 bases; unmatched junction bases: 3. Germline lookup yields CDR1 SGHRS and CDR2 YFSETQ. The CDR3 spans 15 residues. Sequencing targeted TCR beta in T cells from blood (CD8+ and CD4+). Negative magnetic isolation gave CD8+ and CD4+ cells; FACS enriched CD8+ TEMRA. RNA amounts of roughly 0.45 to 1 ug underwent reverse transcription with random hexamers. TCRdb re-called the immunoSEQ multiplex PCR reads through MiXCR, storing one row per CDR3 protein. Of 140,000 or so distinct CDR3 sequences listed, around 95% are singletons. The specimen was CD4+ T cells from PBMCs. The chain recombines TRBV5-1 with TRBJ1-4; 8 nucleotides match TRBD1. The clonotype comes from a human donor with Susac syndrome. The CDR3 region is CASSFSDRANEKLFF. The CDR3 DNA reads as TGCGCCAGCAGCTTCTCGGACAGGGCTAATGAAAAACTGTTTTTT.